A single sample gave rise to the 20 T cell receptor beta chains below, sequenced in a study of blood T cell repertoires in COVID-19. Produced via immunoSEQ multiplex PCR; TCRdb's table is partial and in-frame only. In the table there are approximately 60,000 clones, around 79% of which are singletons. The material sequenced was peripheral blood. The receptors derive from a man aged 60-69 years with acute or convalescent COVID-19.

This clone is a singleton in its sample. V is TRBV5-1 and J is TRBJ2-7; D is perhaps TRBD2 (6 bases). The V gene's germline CDR1 is SGHRS and CDR2 YFSETQ. Trimming removed 0 bases at V and 0 bases at J, with 10 bases between. The CDR3 extends over 15 amino acids. The CDR3 sequence: CASSLAAGSSYEQYF. The DNA of the CDR3 is TGCGCCAGCAGCTTGGCCGCGGGAAGCTCCTACGAGCAGTACTTC.

The chain uses TRBV5-6 and TRBJ2-3; 7 bases are a match to TRBD2. This CDR3 region has 16 residues. The germline CDR1 and CDR2 sequences are SGHDT and YYEEEE. The V segment lost 9 bases and the J segment 1 base; nucleotides outside the gene matches: 14. CDR3 in DNA: TGTGCCACCACTCATCTAGCGGAAGAGGGCACAGATACGCAGTATTTT. It codes for CATTHLAEEGTDTQYF.

The V and J genes are TRBV9 and TRBJ2-1; D is perhaps TRBD1 (5 bases). The CDR3 sequence is 13 residues long. V was cut by 3 bases and J by 8 bases, with 12 bases left in between. Germline assignment: CDR1 SGDLS and CDR2 YYNGEE. The chain's CDR3 is CASSARVRDEQFF. The CDR3 DNA reads as TGTGCCAGCAGCGCCAGGGTTCGGGATGAGCAGTTCTTC.

The rearrangement joins TRBV10-3 to TRBJ2-3, with D possibly TRBD1 on 6 matching bases. V was shortened by 2 bases and J by 3 bases, with 12 bases between the two germline ends. The CDR3 is 15 amino acids. Germline CDR1 is ENHRY and CDR2 is SYGVKD. The CDR3 reads CAISEGVGGTDTQYF. The CDR3 region has the DNA TGTGCCATCAGTGAGGGGGTAGGGGGTACAGATACGCAGTATTTT.

V usage is TRBV30 and J usage is TRBJ2-5, with 7 bases fitting TRBD1. Germline-derived CDR1 and CDR2 are GTSNPN and SVGIG (reference sequence). V lost 3 bases to trimming and J lost 5 bases; unmatched junction nucleotides: 6. The CDR3 runs 13 residues. The CDR3 spells CAWRGKGAETQYF. Here the CDR3 DNA reads TGTGCCTGGAGGGGGAAGGGGGCCGAGACCCAGTACTTC.

In this sample, this clone turned up once. CDR3 DNA sequence: TGCGCCAGCAGCCTTGGTCGGACTAGCGGGAGCCCAGATACGCAGTATTTT. Translated: CASSLGRTSGSPDTQYF. The V gene is TRBV4-1, the J gene TRBJ2-3; 13 bases line up with TRBD2. CDR3 size: 17 residues. Germline values: CDR1 MGHRA, CDR2 YSYEKL. V lost 4 bases, J lost 4 bases, and 8 bases stayed unmatched.

V is TRBV6-6 and J is TRBJ2-5; perhaps TRBD1 as D (6 bases). The germline gives CDR1 MNHNY, CDR2 SVGAGI (reference sequence). V lost 2 bases, J lost 5 bases, and 15 bases lay in between. This CDR3 has 15 residues. For the CDR3, the DNA is TGTGCCAGCAGTTACGGGGCCAGGGGCCGGGAGACCCAGTACTTC. Amino acid sequence: CASSYGARGRETQYF.

The chain has TRBV19 and TRBJ1-2, with D possibly TRBD1 on 5 matching bases. Per the germline V gene, CDR1 is LNHDA and CDR2 is SQIVND (reference sequence). V shed 5 bases and J shed 7 bases, with 14 bases lying between them. This CDR3 is 13 amino acids long. The CDR3 DNA sequence: TGTGCCAGTAGTCGGTCGGGGGAGGTTGGCTACACCTTC. As protein: CASSRSGEVGYTF.

Concerning this clone itself: Because the CDR3's place on the DNA is in doubt, the DNA is left out and the CDR3 is given as listed by TCRdb. This chain links TRBV9 with TRBJ1-1; the DNA was not compared with TRBD1, the D call given in the table. CDR1 and CDR2 (germline): SGDLS, YYNGEE. Inclusive of both ends, the CDR3 amounts to 13 amino acids. The CDR3 reads CASSVGTGTDSFF.

CDR3 nucleotide sequence: TGTGCCAGCAGCGTGGCCAGTGTCGGGTGGCGAGGGAATGAGCAGTTCTTC. Translating it yields CASSVASVGWRGNEQFF. This chain links TRBV9 with TRBJ2-1; the D gene is possibly TRBD2 (5 bases). With 2 bases removed from V and 7 bases from J, the gap between germline ends came to 22 bases. The CDR3 runs to 17 residues. Germline assignment: CDR1 SGDLS and CDR2 YYNGEE.

The rearrangement uses TRBV21-1 and TRBJ2-1; whether TRBD2, the table's D call, matches the DNA was not checked. TRBV21-1 is marked as a pseudogene. The CDR3 sequence is 13 residues long. CDR3 DNA: TGTGCCACTGTCCTAGTCCAGAGCCATGAGCAGTTCTTC. Residues: CATVLVQSHEQFF.

The chain has TRBV6-2 or TRBV6-3 and TRBJ1-5; D perhaps matches TRBD1 (6 bases). The CDR3 runs to 13 residues. CDR1 is MNHEY, CDR2 SVGEGT, per germline. Trimming cost V 6 bases and J 7 bases, with 13 bases left between them. Written as DNA, the CDR3 is TGTGCCAGCAGCGTACAGGGCAGACAGCCCCAGCATTTT. Translation gives CASSVQGRQPQHF.

This clone ranks as medium-sized. V usage is TRBV19 and J usage is TRBJ2-6, with D possibly being TRBD1 (5 bases). CDR1 LNHDA and CDR2 SQIVND come from the germline V gene (reference sequence). The CDR3 is 16 residues long. V lost 7 bases and J 2 bases, leaving 15 bases between the germline ends. The CDR3: CASIGRRGTGANVLTF. Written as DNA, the CDR3 is TGTGCCAGTATTGGTCGAAGGGGTACTGGGGCCAACGTCCTGACTTTC.

The chain uses TRBV28 and TRBJ1-4; 12 bases are a match to TRBD1. Germline V gene data show CDR1 as MDHEN and CDR2 as SYDVKM. The junction had 6 bases not matched to a gene; V was cut back by 5 bases and J by 8 bases. CDR3 length: 15 residues. The CDR3 reads CASSPGTGGEEKLFF. DNA for the CDR3: TGTGCCAGCAGTCCTGGGACAGGGGGCGAGGAAAAACTGTTTTTT.

The chain joins TRBV10-3 to TRBJ2-1; 10 nucleotides match TRBD2. The V gene's germline CDR1 is ENHRY and CDR2 SYGVKD. The CDR3 covers 15 residues. V was clipped by 8 bases and J by 0 bases; unmatched bases: 4. This CDR3 is CAIGLAAYSYNEQFF. The DNA for the CDR3 is TGTGCCATCGGACTAGCGGCCTACTCCTACAATGAGCAGTTCTTC.

DNA of the CDR3: TGCGCCAGCAGGCCCACAGGGCTTCCCTACGAGCAGTACTTC. Amino acids: CASRPTGLPYEQYF. The gene calls are TRBV5-1 and TRBJ2-7, with D perhaps matching TRBD1 (6 bases). Trimming took off 5 bases at V and 2 bases at J, with 14 bases between the two ends. This CDR3 has 14 amino acids. Germline lookup yields CDR1 SGHRS and CDR2 YFSETQ.

The chain combines TRBV24-1 with TRBJ1-3; no clear D. The V gene's germline CDR1 is KGHDR and CDR2 SFDVKD. CDR3 length: 16 residues. Trimming stripped 1 base from V and 1 base from J, with 10 bases between. DNA for the CDR3: TGTGCCACCAGTGATTTTTACACCTTATCTGGAAACACCATATATTTT. It encodes CATSDFYTLSGNTIYF.

V gene TRBV6-2 or TRBV6-3 combines with J gene TRBJ2-7; 7 bases are a match to TRBD2. V lost 2 bases to trimming and J lost 3 bases; unmatched junction nucleotides: 7. Germline CDR1 MNHEY, CDR2 SVGEGT. The CDR3 is made up of 15 amino acids. DNA of the CDR3: TGTGCCAGCAGTTACGGGGGAGAGCGGGACTACGAGCAGTACTTC. This codes for CASSYGGERDYEQYF.

J is TRBJ2-7 and V is TRBV2, with TRBD1 matching over 8 bases. V trimming: 9 bases; J trimming: 3 bases; junction bases outside the gene matches: 4. This CDR3 is 12 amino acids long. In germline, CDR1 is SNHLY, CDR2 FYNNEI. The CDR3 DNA is TGTGCCAGTGGACAGGGCTACTACGAGCAGTACTTC. Protein: CASGQGYYEQYF.

This chain uses TRBV3-1 (or the pseudogene TRBV3-2) with TRBJ2-3; D unclear. Germline V gene lookup returns CDR1 LGHDT and CDR2 YNNKEL (reference sequence). The CDR3 sequence is 15 residues long. The germline V and J ends were trimmed by 1 base and 0 bases, with 8 bases remaining between them. CDR3 sequence: CASSQVGLSTDTQYF. The CDR3 coding sequence is TGTGCCAGCAGCCAAGTGGGCCTGAGCACAGATACGCAGTATTTT.